This TCR beta chain came from a study of beta chain features in type 1 diabetes. As for the study in general: There were 107,917,701 sorted cells examined across all samples. Points from the study as a whole: More deletions and fewer insertions at VDJ junctions were found in patients with type 1 diabetes. A moderate, significant TCRB CDR3 shortening appeared in type 1 diabetes across four CD4+ subsets.

Germline V gene sequence: CDR1 SQVTM, CDR2 ANQGSEA. This CDR3 comprises 15 residues. Trimming pared 7 bases from V and 5 bases from J, leaving 20 bases between. All of the isolated RNA was reverse transcribed, so expressed TCRB transcripts were sequenced. Some clones are missing from TCRdb's copy, which holds only in-frame ones; the method was immunoSEQ multiplex PCR. The sample holds hundreds of thousands of clones, over 13% seen once. Every single donor gave one heparinised blood draw, and these averaged roughly 120 mL. Of note for this clone: Its target is unknown.

V and J are TRBV29-1 and TRBJ2-2; tentative D call: TRBD2 (6 bases). This TCR was sampled from a man aged 18 to 35 with type 1 diabetes. Sequenced input: naive CD4+ T cells from blood. DNA for the CDR3: TGCAGCGGCGGGATCGGGGCTCAGAGGACCGGGGAGCTGTTTTTT. Translating gives CSGGIGAQRTGELFF.